The 20 T cell receptor beta chains below all came from one sample that was sequenced in a study of CD8+ T cells in alopecia areata. Investigators isolated RNA and reverse transcribed it into cDNA to act as the sequencing template. Clones were read by immunoSEQ multiplex PCR, and TCRdb kept only the in-frame ones, dropping some. Altogether approximately 170,000 clones are present, 55% to 75% being singletons, with the ten largest covering 11% to 15%. As to treatment: oral pan-JAK inhibitor, 5-10 mg twice daily. The sample here was CD4+ T cells sorted from blood, taken at week 24, from a patient treated with tofacitinib. Receptors were obtained from a human donor with alopecia areata.

The rearrangement links TRBV19 to TRBJ2-7; D is uncertain. V lost 3 bases and J lost 0, with 6 bases in between. Germline V gene lookup returns CDR1 LNHDA and CDR2 SQIVND (reference sequence). This CDR3 is built from 13 residues. In nucleotides, the CDR3 is TGTGCCAGTAGTATCCACGGCTCCTACGAGCAGTACTTC. Residues: CASSIHGSYEQYF.

CDR3 in amino acids: CASSPRGSAGGETQYF. CDR3 sequence (DNA): TGTGCCAGCAGCCCAAGAGGATCGGCGGGGGGGGAGACCCAGTACTTC. The V call is TRBV7-9, the J call TRBJ2-5; 9 nucleotides align to TRBD2. In germline, CDR1 is SEHNR, CDR2 FQNEAQ (reference sequence). The CDR3 is 16 amino acids. J gave up 5 bases and V 5 bases, and 12 bases lay outside the gene matches. Based on the CDR3 plus reference TRBV7-9 and TRBJ2-5, the full variable domain is DTGVSQNPRHKITKRGQNVTFRCDPISEHNRLYWYRQTLGQGPEFLTYFQNEAQLEKSRLLSDRFSAERPKGSFSTLEIQRTEQGDSAMYLCASSPRGSAGGETQYFGPGTRLLVL.

The genes are TRBV4-2 and TRBJ2-5; TRBD2 agrees at 9 bases. Unmatched junction bases numbered 7, after V lost 4 bases and J lost 4 bases. CDR1 is LGHNA and CDR2 is YNFKEQ in the germline V gene. CDR3 length equals 15 residues. The CDR3 is CASSPRGGGGETQYF. CDR3 nucleotides: TGTGCCAGCAGCCCCCGAGGCGGGGGGGGAGAGACCCAGTACTTC.

The sample holds one count of this clone. The chain recombines TRBV6-6 with TRBJ1-2; D ambiguous. The CDR3 contains 14 residues. Trimming removed 6 bases from V and 1 base from J, with 12 bases in between. Germline V gene data show CDR1 as MNHNY and CDR2 as SVGAGI (reference sequence). The chain's CDR3 is CASSPEADNYGYTF. CDR3 bases: TGTGCCAGCAGCCCAGAAGCGGATAACTATGGCTACACCTTC.

The V gene is TRBV11-1, the J gene TRBJ2-7; D is ambiguous. CDR3 length equals 14 residues. Trimming removed 3 bases at V and 0 bases at J, with 9 bases between. The V gene's germline CDR1 is SGHAT and CDR2 FQDESV (reference sequence). The CDR3 nucleotides read TGTGCCAGCAGCTTTAAAATCGACTCCTACGAGCAGTACTTC. Amino acids: CASSFKIDSYEQYF.

This clone was picked up many times. The genes are TRBV23-1 and TRBJ1-4; D is unclear. TRBV23-1 is given ORF status, its function remaining uncertain. Trimming removed 6 bases from V and 4 bases from J, with 12 bases in between. The CDR3 consists of 14 residues. CDR3 residues: CASSPPGFNEKLFF. The CDR3, as DNA: TGCGCCAGCAGCCCACCGGGCTTTAATGAAAAACTGTTTTTT.

This clone was seen only once. V and J are TRBV5-1 and TRBJ1-1; TRBD1 matches 7 bases. This CDR3 is built from 14 residues. Germline CDR1 is SGHRS and CDR2 is YFSETQ. Unmatched junction bases numbered 4, after V lost 0 bases and J lost 5 bases. The CDR3 nucleotides are TGCGCCAGCAGCTTGGTGGGGGACAGAACTGAAGCTTTCTTT. Amino acids: CASSLVGDRTEAFF.

In its sample, this clone was seen a few times. The rearrangement uses TRBV30 and TRBJ2-3; D not resolved. The CDR3 length is 13 residues. Per germline, CDR1 GTSNPN and CDR2 SVGIG (reference sequence). Trimming cost V 4 bases and J 2 bases, with 10 bases left between them. As DNA, the CDR3 is TGTGCCTGGAAGGCGGCCCTCACAGATACGCAGTATTTT. It specifies CAWKAALTDTQYF.

This clone has only a few counts. This chain links TRBV11-2 with TRBJ2-4, with D perhaps matching TRBD2 (6 bases). The CDR3 runs to 17 residues. Germline-derived CDR1 and CDR2 are SGHAT and FQNNGV. V lost 2 bases and J lost 0, with 14 bases in between. CDR3 bases: TGTGCCAGCAGCTTATCATTCGGGGGTATAGCCAAAAACATTCAGTACTTC. Translation gives CASSLSFGGIAKNIQYF.

This clone showed up just a few times. The chain employs TRBV11-2 and TRBJ1-2; 8 bases align to TRBD1. The ends lost 5 bases at V and 2 bases at J; junction bases unmatched: 7. Per germline, CDR1 SGHAT and CDR2 FQNNGV. This CDR3 has 15 residues. The CDR3 DNA reads TGTGCCAGCAGCCCCTCGGGACAGGTCAACTATGGCTACACCTTC. The encoded protein is CASSPSGQVNYGYTF.

The J gene is TRBJ1-2, the V gene TRBV2; D ambiguous. Trimming left V 2 bases short and J 8 bases short, with 3 bases between. CDR3 size: 10 residues. Germline V gene data show CDR1 as SNHLY and CDR2 as FYNNEI. The CDR3 nucleotides are TGTGCCAGCAGTGAATCAGGCTACACCTTC. Its protein is CASSESGYTF.

V is TRBV7-2 and J is TRBJ2-4, with TRBD2 matching 10 bases. The CDR3 has 16 residues. With 5 bases clipped from V and 8 bases from J, the junction kept 12 bases outside the gene matches. Germline V gene lookup returns CDR1 SGHTA and CDR2 FQGNSA. The CDR3 reads CASSRSSGGKWDIQYF. The DNA for the CDR3 is TGTGCCAGCAGCCGCAGTAGCGGGGGGAAGTGGGACATTCAGTACTTC.

The chain links TRBV2 to TRBJ1-6; perhaps TRBD1 as D (6 bases). The CDR3 loop spans 14 amino acids. Germline assignment: CDR1 SNHLY and CDR2 FYNNEI. V shed 4 bases and J shed 6 bases, with 10 bases lying between them. The CDR3 here is CASSADRVNSPLHF. The CDR3 nucleotides are TGTGCCAGCAGTGCGGACAGAGTTAATTCACCCCTCCACTTT. Looking up the rest from reference TRBV2 and TRBJ1-6 gives the full variable domain: EPEVTQTPSHQVTQMGQEVILRCVPISNHLYFYWYRQILGQKVEFLVSFYNNEISEKSEIFDDQFSVERPDGSNFTLKIRSTKLEDSAMYFCASSADRVNSPLHFGNGTRLTVT.

The chain couples TRBV7-7 to TRBJ1-2; TRBD1 aligns across 7 bases. This CDR3 spans 14 amino acids. CDR1 is SSHAT and CDR2 is FNYEAQ in the germline V gene (reference sequence). Trimming took 5 bases from V and 8 from J; bases not matched to a gene: 11. CDR3 DNA: TGTGCCAGCAGCCCATTGACAGGGCCGAACGGCTACACCTTC. Its protein is CASSPLTGPNGYTF.

The rearrangement uses TRBV29-1 and TRBJ2-1; D gene uncertain. Germline V gene lookup returns CDR1 SQVTM and CDR2 ANQGSEA. Trimming cost V 7 bases and J 5 bases, with 18 bases left between them. The CDR3 is made up of 14 amino acids. Here the CDR3 reads CSARNLGLDNEQFF. CDR3 bases: TGCAGCGCTAGAAACTTGGGCCTGGACAATGAGCAGTTCTTC.

The genes are TRBV7-9 and TRBJ2-3; no definite D call. V lost 5 bases and J 4 bases, leaving 10 bases between the germline ends. The CDR3 extends over 13 amino acids. Per the germline V gene, CDR1 is SEHNR and CDR2 is FQNEAQ (reference sequence). The CDR3 protein is CASSPKGPDTQYF. In DNA, the CDR3 is TGTGCCAGCAGCCCTAAGGGCCCAGATACGCAGTATTTT.

The V and J genes are TRBV5-6 and TRBJ2-7; TRBD2 is a possible D gene (6 bases). V shed 4 bases and J shed 2 bases, with 10 bases lying between them. CDR1 is SGHDT and CDR2 is YYEEEE in the germline V gene. The CDR3 has 13 residues. CDR3 region: CASSLTRAYEQYF. The CDR3 DNA is TGTGCCAGCAGCCTGACTAGGGCCTACGAGCAGTACTTC.

The chain combines TRBV4-1 with TRBJ1-5; 9 bases agree with TRBD1. Losses at the gene ends were 2 bases for V and 8 bases for J; bases not matched to a gene: 4. This CDR3 is built from 14 residues. The germline CDR1 and CDR2 sequences are MGHRA and YSYEKL. CDR3 nucleotides: TGCGCCAGCAGCCAACCGAGGACAGGGGAGCCCCAGCATTTT. Protein product: CASSQPRTGEPQHF.

In this sample, this clone turned up once. V is TRBV30 and J is TRBJ1-5, with TRBD1 identical over 7 bases. Germline CDR1 GTSNPN, CDR2 SVGIG (reference sequence). This CDR3 is 14 amino acids long. V was clipped by 2 bases and J by 2 bases; unmatched bases: 3. The CDR3 spells CAWSLTGGNQPQHF. In nucleotides, the CDR3 is TGTGCCTGGAGTTTAACAGGGGGCAATCAGCCCCAGCATTTT.

J is TRBJ1-1 and V is TRBV7-2; no firm D call. This CDR3 is 15 amino acids long. V lost 3 bases to trimming and J lost 2 bases, with 13 bases between them. Per the germline V gene, CDR1 is SGHTA and CDR2 is FQGNSA. The chain's CDR3 is CASSFNRAGNTEAFF. In DNA, the CDR3 is TGTGCCAGCAGCTTTAATCGAGCAGGTAACACTGAAGCTTTCTTT.